This TCR beta chain was obtained from a study of T cell changes during pregnancy in multiple sclerosis. Trimming pared 2 bases from V and 4 bases from J, leaving 11 bases between. CDR1 is MNHNS, CDR2 SASEGT, per germline. This CDR3 contains 15 residues. The method was immunoSEQ multiplex PCR; TCRdb's version includes in-frame clones alone and lacks a portion of them. Of about 69,000 clones in the sample, roughly 91% were seen once. Sequencing was performed on peripheral blood, taken in the third trimester of pregnancy. The TCR sequence derives from a female donor with multiple sclerosis, enrolled in a pregnancy study. V is TRBV6-1 and J is TRBJ1-4; D unclear. The CDR3, as DNA: TGTGCCAGCAGTGAACTTTCCAGACTTAATGAAAAACTGTTTTTT. Amino acid sequence: CASSELSRLNEKLFF.